This T cell receptor (beta chain) was found in a study of blood T cells in healthy people across ages. The germline V gene encodes CDR1 SNHLY and CDR2 FYNNEI. Trimming shortened V by 11 bases and J by 5 bases, and 15 bases separated the two germline ends. CDR3 length: 12 amino acids. The second PCR ran about 7 to 12 cycles with a sample-barcoded 5' primer and J-beta primers. TCRdb redid the calling of the 5' RACE reads with MiXCR, one entry per CDR3 protein. The data contain 650,000 to 900,000 distinct CDR3 sequences, 60% to 80% of them singletons. This clonotype was counted only a few times. Its antigen is not known. Regarding the study as a whole: Reliance upon unsorted PBMCs precluded definitive naive versus antigen-experienced comparison.

The TCR comes from a young man in good health. The sample was blood. J is TRBJ2-5 and V is TRBV2; weak D call: TRBD2 (7 bases). The CDR3 DNA reads as TGTGCCGGGACACAGGGAGGGGAGACCCAGTACTTC. Encoded protein: CAGTQGGETQYF.